Each of the 17 T cell receptor beta chains below was sequenced from the same sample in a study of blood T cell repertoires in COVID-19. Produced via immunoSEQ multiplex PCR; TCRdb's table is partial and in-frame only. The data hold 130,000 to 150,000 clones, with roughly 84% observed a single time. Sequencing input: PBMCs or T cells enriched from blood (not recorded which). The receptors originated from a man in his forties or fifties with acute COVID-19.

The chain recombines TRBV30 with TRBJ2-1; 11 bases line up with TRBD2. Trimming cost V 0 bases and J 7 bases; bases outside gene matches: 5. The CDR3 extends over 15 amino acids. CDR1 and CDR2 from the germline V gene are GTSNPN and SVGIG (reference sequence). CDR3 loop: CAWSVLAGEGNEQFF. The CDR3, as DNA: TGTGCCTGGAGTGTACTAGCGGGGGAGGGGAATGAGCAGTTCTTC.

The chain has TRBV7-2 and TRBJ2-7, with D tentatively TRBD2 (6 bases). V was trimmed by 2 bases and J by 2 bases, leaving 13 bases between them. The CDR3 is 15 residues long. The germline CDR1 and CDR2 sequences are SGHTA and FQGNSA. The CDR3 loop is CASSLWPGATYEQYF. For the CDR3, the DNA is TGTGCCAGCAGCTTATGGCCGGGAGCGACCTACGAGCAGTACTTC.

The DNA of the CDR3 is TGTGCCAGCAGCCCCCTTTTACTGGGCTACACCTTC. Protein sequence: CASSPLLLGYTF. This chain links TRBV7-8 with TRBJ1-2; D is ambiguous. The CDR3 loop spans 12 amino acids. The germline V gene has CDR1 SGHVS and CDR2 FQNEAQ. Trimming left V 5 bases short and J 8 bases short, with 12 bases between.

The chain combines TRBV30 with TRBJ2-1, with a tentative D call TRBD1 (6 bases). The germline V gene has CDR1 GTSNPN and CDR2 SVGIG (reference sequence). The V end was cut by 1 base, the J end by 8 bases, with 18 bases between. The CDR3 has 15 residues. As DNA, the CDR3 is TGTGCCTGGAGTGAGGGGGTAGGTTCCCTCCATGAGCAGTTCTTC. Translating it yields CAWSEGVGSLHEQFF.

The chain couples TRBV7-2 to TRBJ1-4; D is undetermined. The CDR3 totals 14 residues. Per the germline V gene, CDR1 is SGHTA and CDR2 is FQGNSA. The germline V and J ends were trimmed by 2 bases and 3 bases, with 7 bases remaining between them. The CDR3 here is CASSLLAANEKLFF. Here the CDR3 DNA reads TGTGCCAGCAGCTTATTGGCAGCTAATGAAAAACTGTTTTTT.

V gene TRBV30 combines with J gene TRBJ1-3; no clear D gene. This CDR3 is 13 amino acids long. V dropped 4 bases and J dropped 1 base, with 8 bases sitting between them. CDR1 and CDR2 from the germline V gene are GTSNPN and SVGIG (reference sequence). The chain's CDR3 is CAWITPSGNTIYF. In DNA, the CDR3 is TGTGCCTGGATAACACCTTCTGGAAACACCATATATTTT.

This clone appeared once. The CDR3 region has the DNA TGTGCCAGCAGCCAAGTGGGGACAGCCTCCTACGAGCAGTACTTC. Translating it yields CASSQVGTASYEQYF. This rearrangement joins TRBV3-1 (or the pseudogene TRBV3-2) to TRBJ2-7, with 7 nucleotides matching TRBD1. Germline V gene data show CDR1 as LGHDT and CDR2 as YNNKEL (reference sequence). The V segment lost 1 base and the J segment 0 bases; nucleotides outside the gene matches: 3. There are 15 residues in the CDR3.

The V call is TRBV7-8, the J call TRBJ2-2, with 8 bases lining up with TRBD1. The CDR3 extends over 16 amino acids. Germline assignment: CDR1 SGHVS and CDR2 FQNEAQ. The J segment lost 6 bases and the V segment lost 1 base, leaving 7 bases of the junction unmatched. CDR3 sequence (DNA): TGTGCCAGCAGCTTAGTTCAGGGGGCTTTATCCGGGGAGCTGTTTTTT. Its translation is CASSLVQGALSGELFF.

This clone was recorded only once. This chain connects TRBV7-8 to TRBJ2-7, with D unresolved. The germline V gene has CDR1 SGHVS and CDR2 FQNEAQ. This CDR3 is 18 amino acids long. With 6 bases removed from V and 4 bases from J, the gap between germline ends came to 28 bases. The CDR3 sequence is CASSLVVSQPPFRYEQYF. CDR3 nucleotide sequence: TGTGCCAGCAGTCTAGTTGTCTCTCAACCACCTTTTCGATACGAGCAGTACTTC.

The chain links TRBV5-6 to TRBJ1-2; tentatively, D is TRBD1 (6 bases). The CDR3 totals 13 residues. CDR1 is SGHDT and CDR2 is YYEEEE in the germline V gene. Trimming shortened V by 4 bases and J by 2 bases, and 9 bases separated the two germline ends. The CDR3 reads CASSTQGNYGYTF. In DNA, the CDR3 is TGTGCCAGCAGCACACAGGGAAACTATGGCTACACCTTC.

The chain uses TRBV19 and TRBJ2-3, with TRBD2 matching 11 bases. With 3 bases clipped from V and 2 bases from J, the junction kept 4 bases outside the gene matches. The CDR3 runs to 16 residues. CDR1 LNHDA and CDR2 SQIVND come from the germline V gene (reference sequence). The CDR3 sequence is CASSILAGGNTDTQYF. CDR3 DNA: TGTGCCAGTAGTATCCTAGCGGGAGGCAACACAGATACGCAGTATTTT.

V and J are TRBV19 and TRBJ2-1; 11 bases match TRBD2. The CDR3 is made up of 17 amino acids. CDR1 is LNHDA and CDR2 is SQIVND in the germline V gene (reference sequence). Trimming at V came to 5 bases and at J to 4 bases, leaving 10 bases not matched to a gene. CDR3 DNA sequence: TGTGCCAGTAGTGTAACTACGACTAGCGGGAAGTACAATGAGCAGTTCTTC. It translates to CASSVTTTSGKYNEQFF.

The chain combines TRBV29-1 with TRBJ1-2; 8 nucleotides match TRBD1. The length of the CDR3 is 14 residues. Germline V gene data show CDR1 as SQVTM and CDR2 as ANQGSEA. The V and J ends lost 6 bases and 1 base, in that order; junction bases with no gene match: 7. The CDR3 here is CSVDGQGGNYGYTF. The CDR3 DNA sequence: TGCAGCGTAGACGGACAGGGCGGTAACTATGGCTACACCTTC.

CDR3 bases: TGTGCCAGCACCGATTCGACAGGGGCTGGTTCACCCCTCCACTTT. As protein: CASTDSTGAGSPLHF. The chain recombines TRBV7-2 with TRBJ1-6; 8 bases match TRBD1. The length of the CDR3 is 15 residues. V trimming: 7 bases; J trimming: 9 bases; junction bases outside the gene matches: 11. In germline, CDR1 is SGHTA, CDR2 FQGNSA.

The CDR3 is CASSFWGVKGNYNEQFF. CDR3 in DNA: TGTGCCAGCAGCTTTTGGGGCGTAAAGGGGAACTACAATGAGCAGTTCTTC. V and J are TRBV12-1 and TRBJ2-1; TRBD1, the table's D call, was not compared with the DNA. TRBV12-1 is a listed pseudogene. The CDR3 contains 17 residues.

The chain is built from TRBV6-5 and TRBJ2-1, with D maybe TRBD2 (5 bases). V was clipped by 6 bases and J by 0 bases, with 12 bases between them. The CDR3 has 15 residues. Germline assignment: CDR1 MNHEY and CDR2 SVGAGI. The CDR3: CASRAWAGSYNEQFF. In DNA form, the CDR3 reads TGTGCCAGCAGGGCCTGGGCGGGCTCCTACAATGAGCAGTTCTTC.

This chain links TRBV11-3 with TRBJ2-1, with 8 bases fitting TRBD2. The CDR3 sequence is 15 residues long. The ends lost 0 bases at V and 5 bases at J; junction bases unmatched: 3. The germline V gene encodes CDR1 SGHNT and CDR2 YENEEA. The DNA of the CDR3 is TGTGCCAGCAGCTTAGAAGGCGGGGGGAACAATGAGCAGTTCTTC. Translating gives CASSLEGGGNNEQFF.